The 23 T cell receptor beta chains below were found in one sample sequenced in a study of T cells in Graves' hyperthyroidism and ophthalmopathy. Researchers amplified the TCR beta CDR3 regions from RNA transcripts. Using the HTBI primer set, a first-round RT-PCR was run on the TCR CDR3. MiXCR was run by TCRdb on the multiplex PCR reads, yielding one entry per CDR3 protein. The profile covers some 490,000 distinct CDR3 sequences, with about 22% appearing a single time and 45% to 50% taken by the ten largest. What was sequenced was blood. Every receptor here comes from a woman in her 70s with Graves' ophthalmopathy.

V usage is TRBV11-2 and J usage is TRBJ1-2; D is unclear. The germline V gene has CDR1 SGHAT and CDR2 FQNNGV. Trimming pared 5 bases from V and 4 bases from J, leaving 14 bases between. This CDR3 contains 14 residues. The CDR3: CASSPLDPAYGYTF. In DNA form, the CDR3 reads TGTGCCAGCAGCCCCCTGGACCCAGCCTATGGCTACACCTTC.

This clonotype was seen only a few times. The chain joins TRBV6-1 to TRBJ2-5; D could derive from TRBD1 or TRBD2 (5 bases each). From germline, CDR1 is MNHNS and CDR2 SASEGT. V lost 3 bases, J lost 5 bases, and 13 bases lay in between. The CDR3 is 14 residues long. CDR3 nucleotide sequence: TGTGCCAGCAGTGAGGGACCCCGAGGCGAGACCCAGTACTTC. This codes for CASSEGPRGETQYF.

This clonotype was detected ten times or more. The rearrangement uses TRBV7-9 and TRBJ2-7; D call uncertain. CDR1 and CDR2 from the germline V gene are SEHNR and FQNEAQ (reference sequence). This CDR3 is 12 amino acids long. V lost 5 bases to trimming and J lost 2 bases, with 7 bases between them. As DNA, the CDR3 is TGTGCCAGCAGCCTAAACCCCTACGAGCAGTACTTC. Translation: CASSLNPYEQYF.

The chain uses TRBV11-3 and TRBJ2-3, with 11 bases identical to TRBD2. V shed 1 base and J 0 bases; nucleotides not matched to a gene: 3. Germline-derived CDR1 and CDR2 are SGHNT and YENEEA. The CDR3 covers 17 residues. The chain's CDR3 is CASSLGLAGTSTDTQYF. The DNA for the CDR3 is TGTGCCAGCAGCTTAGGACTAGCGGGAACTAGCACAGATACGCAGTATTTT. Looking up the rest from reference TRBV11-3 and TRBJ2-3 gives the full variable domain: EAGVVQSPRYKIIEKKQPVAFWCNPISGHNTLYWYLQNLGQGPELLIRYENEEAVDDSQLPKDRFSAERLKGVDSTLKIQPAELGDSAVYLCASSLGLAGTSTDTQYFGPGTRLTVL.

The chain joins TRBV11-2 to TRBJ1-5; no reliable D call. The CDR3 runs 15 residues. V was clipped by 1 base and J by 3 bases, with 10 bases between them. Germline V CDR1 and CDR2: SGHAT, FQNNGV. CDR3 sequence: CASSLVGQYNQPQHF. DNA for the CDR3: TGTGCCAGCAGCTTAGTCGGGCAGTACAATCAGCCCCAGCATTTT.

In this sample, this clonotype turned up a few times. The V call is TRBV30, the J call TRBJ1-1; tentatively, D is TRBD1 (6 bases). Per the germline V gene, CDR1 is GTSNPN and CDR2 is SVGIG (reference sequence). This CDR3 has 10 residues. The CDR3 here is CAAGEAEAFF. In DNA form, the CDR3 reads TGTGCTGCAGGGGAGGCTGAAGCTTTCTTT.

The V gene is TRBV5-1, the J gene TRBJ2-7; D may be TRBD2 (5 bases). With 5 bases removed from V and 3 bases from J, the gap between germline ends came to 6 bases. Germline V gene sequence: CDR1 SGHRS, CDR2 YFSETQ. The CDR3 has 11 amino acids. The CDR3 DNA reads TGCGCCAGCAGGGACTTCTACGAGCAGTACTTC. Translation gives CASRDFYEQYF.

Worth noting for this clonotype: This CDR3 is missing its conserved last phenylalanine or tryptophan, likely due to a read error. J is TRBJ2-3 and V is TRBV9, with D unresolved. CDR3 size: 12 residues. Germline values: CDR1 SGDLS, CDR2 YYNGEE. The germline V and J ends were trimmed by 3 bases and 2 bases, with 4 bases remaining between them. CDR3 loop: CASSAHTDTQYL. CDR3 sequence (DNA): TGTGCCAGCAGCGCTCACACAGATACGCAGTATTTA.

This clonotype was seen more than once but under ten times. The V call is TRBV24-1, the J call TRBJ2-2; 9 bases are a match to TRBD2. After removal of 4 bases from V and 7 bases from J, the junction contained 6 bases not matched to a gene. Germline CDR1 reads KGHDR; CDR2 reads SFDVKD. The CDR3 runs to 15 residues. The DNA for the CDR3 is TGTGCCACCAGTGAAGCCGGGACTAGCCGCGGGGAGCTGTTTTTT. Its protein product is CATSEAGTSRGELFF.

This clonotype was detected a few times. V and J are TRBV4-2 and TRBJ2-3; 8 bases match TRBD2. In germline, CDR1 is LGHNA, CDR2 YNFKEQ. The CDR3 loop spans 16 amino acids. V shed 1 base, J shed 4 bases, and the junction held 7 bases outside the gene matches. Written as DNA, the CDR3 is TGTGCCAGCAGCCAAGCGGTCCGGGAGGGTCCAGATACGCAGTATTTT. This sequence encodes CASSQAVREGPDTQYF.

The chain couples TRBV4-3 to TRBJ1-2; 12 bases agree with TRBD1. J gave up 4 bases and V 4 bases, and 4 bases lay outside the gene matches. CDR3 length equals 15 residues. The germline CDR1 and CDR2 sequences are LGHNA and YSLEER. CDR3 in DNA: TGCGCCAGCAGCCCGGGACAGGGGGCCTCCTATGGCTACACCTTC. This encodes CASSPGQGASYGYTF.

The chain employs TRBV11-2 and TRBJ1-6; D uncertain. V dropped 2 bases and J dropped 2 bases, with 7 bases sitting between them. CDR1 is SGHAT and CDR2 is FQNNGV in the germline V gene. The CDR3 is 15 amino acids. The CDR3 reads CASSLLRTYNSPLHF. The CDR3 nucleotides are TGTGCCAGCAGCTTACTACGGACCTATAATTCACCCCTCCACTTT. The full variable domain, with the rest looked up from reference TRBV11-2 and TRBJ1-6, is EAGVAQSPRYKIIEKRQSVAFWCNPISGHATLYWYQQILGQGPKLLIQFQNNGVVDDSQLPKDRFSAERLKGVDSTLKIQPAKLEDSAVYLCASSLLRTYNSPLHFGNGTRLTVT.

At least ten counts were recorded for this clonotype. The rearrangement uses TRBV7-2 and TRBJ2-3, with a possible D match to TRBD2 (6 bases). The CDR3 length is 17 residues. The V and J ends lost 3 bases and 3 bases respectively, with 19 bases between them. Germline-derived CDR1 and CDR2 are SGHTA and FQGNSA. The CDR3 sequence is CASSFGGIGAATDTQYF. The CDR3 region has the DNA TGTGCCAGCAGCTTTGGCGGGATTGGAGCGGCGACAGATACGCAGTATTTT.

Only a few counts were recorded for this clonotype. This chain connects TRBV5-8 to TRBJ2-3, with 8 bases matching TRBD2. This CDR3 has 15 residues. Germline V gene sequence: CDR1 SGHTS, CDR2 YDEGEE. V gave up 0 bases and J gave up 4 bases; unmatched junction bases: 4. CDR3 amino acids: CASSLGAGGADTQYF. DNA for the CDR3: TGTGCCAGCAGCTTGGGGGCGGGAGGCGCAGATACGCAGTATTTT.

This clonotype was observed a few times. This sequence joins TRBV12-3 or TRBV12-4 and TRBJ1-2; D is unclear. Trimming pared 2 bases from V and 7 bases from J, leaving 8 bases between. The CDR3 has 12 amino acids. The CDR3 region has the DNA TGTGCCAGCAGTTTATGGCAGCGTGGCTACACCTTC. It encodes CASSLWQRGYTF.

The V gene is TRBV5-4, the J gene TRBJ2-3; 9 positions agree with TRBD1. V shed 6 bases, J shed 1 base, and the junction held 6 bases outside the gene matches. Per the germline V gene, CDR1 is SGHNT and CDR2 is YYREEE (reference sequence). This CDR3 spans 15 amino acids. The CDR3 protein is CASTLQGAGTDTQYF. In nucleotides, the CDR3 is TGTGCCAGCACCCTACAGGGGGCCGGCACAGATACGCAGTATTTT.

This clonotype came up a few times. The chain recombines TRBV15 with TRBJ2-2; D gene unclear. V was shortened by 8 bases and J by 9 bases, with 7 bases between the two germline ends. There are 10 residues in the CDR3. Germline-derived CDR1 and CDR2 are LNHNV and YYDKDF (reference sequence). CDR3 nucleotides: TGTGCCACCCCTTTCCGGGAGCTGTTTTTT. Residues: CATPFRELFF.

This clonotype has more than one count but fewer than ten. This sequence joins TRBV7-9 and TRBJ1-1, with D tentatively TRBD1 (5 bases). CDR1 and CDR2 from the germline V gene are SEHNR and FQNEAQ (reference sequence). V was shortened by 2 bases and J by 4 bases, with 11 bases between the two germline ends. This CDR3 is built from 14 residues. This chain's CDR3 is CASSLYGRGTEAFF. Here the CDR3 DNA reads TGTGCCAGCAGCTTATATGGGAGGGGCACTGAAGCTTTCTTT.

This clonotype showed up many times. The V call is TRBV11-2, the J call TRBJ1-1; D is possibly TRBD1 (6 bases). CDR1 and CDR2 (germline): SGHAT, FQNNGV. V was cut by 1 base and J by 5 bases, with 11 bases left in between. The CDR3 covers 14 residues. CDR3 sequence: CASSLGPTGTEAFF. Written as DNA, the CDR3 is TGTGCCAGCAGCTTAGGGCCCACAGGGACTGAAGCTTTCTTT. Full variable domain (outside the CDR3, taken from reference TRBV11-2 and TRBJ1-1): EAGVAQSPRYKIIEKRQSVAFWCNPISGHATLYWYQQILGQGPKLLIQFQNNGVVDDSQLPKDRFSAERLKGVDSTLKIQPAKLEDSAVYLCASSLGPTGTEAFFGQGTRLTVV.

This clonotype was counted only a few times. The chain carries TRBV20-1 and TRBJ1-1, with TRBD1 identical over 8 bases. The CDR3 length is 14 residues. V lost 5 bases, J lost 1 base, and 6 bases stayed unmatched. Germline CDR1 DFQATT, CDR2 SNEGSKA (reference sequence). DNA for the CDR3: TGCAGTGCTTCGCGACAGGGGTGGAACACTGAAGCTTTCTTT. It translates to CSASRQGWNTEAFF.

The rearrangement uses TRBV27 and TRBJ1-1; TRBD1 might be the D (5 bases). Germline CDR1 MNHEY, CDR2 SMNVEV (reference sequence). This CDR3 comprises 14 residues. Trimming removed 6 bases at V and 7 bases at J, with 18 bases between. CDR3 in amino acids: CASRLQVQIIEAFF. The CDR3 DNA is TGTGCCAGCAGATTACAGGTACAGATCATTGAAGCTTTCTTT.

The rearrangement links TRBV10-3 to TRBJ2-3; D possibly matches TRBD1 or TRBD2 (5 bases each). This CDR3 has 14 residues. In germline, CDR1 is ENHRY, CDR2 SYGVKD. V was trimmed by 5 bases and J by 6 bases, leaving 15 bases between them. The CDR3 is CAISRDGTTDTQYF. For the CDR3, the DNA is TGTGCCATCAGTCGGGACGGGACCACTGATACGCAGTATTTT.

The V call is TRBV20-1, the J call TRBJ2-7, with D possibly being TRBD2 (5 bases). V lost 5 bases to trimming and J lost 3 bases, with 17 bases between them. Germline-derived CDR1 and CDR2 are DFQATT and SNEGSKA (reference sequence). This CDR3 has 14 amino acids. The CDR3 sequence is CSAGPLGYLYEQYF. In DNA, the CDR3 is TGCAGTGCTGGGCCACTAGGTTACCTCTACGAGCAGTACTTC.